This entry lists 20 T cell receptor beta chains sequenced from one sample in a study of T cell clonotyping in hematopoietic cell transplantation. TCRdb's table, derived via immunoSEQ multiplex PCR, lists solely in-frame clones and lacks some. The sample consists of approximately 13,000 clones, around 97% of them appearing once. The source material was peripheral blood mononuclear cells, sampled 30 days after allogeneic stem cell transplant. The origin of the receptors is a female patient aged 50-60 years who had an allogeneic stem cell transplant from an unrelated donor, so T cells may come from the graft donor. Some clones in this sample may be carry-over from other donors' samples.

The rearrangement joins TRBV23-1 to TRBJ1-5, with 7 bases matching TRBD1. TRBV23-1 is annotated as an ORF whose role is uncertain. V lost 6 bases, J lost 0 bases, and 5 bases stayed unmatched. The CDR3 length is 15 residues. Written as DNA, the CDR3 is TGCGCCAGCAGACGACAGGGTCATAGCAATCAGCCCCAGCATTTT. As protein: CASRRQGHSNQPQHF.

This clone was seen just once. The rearrangement uses TRBV5-1 and TRBJ2-1; 7 bases are a match to TRBD2. The CDR3 spans 15 residues. V was clipped by 1 base and J by 3 bases; unmatched bases: 4. The V gene's germline CDR1 is SGHRS and CDR2 YFSETQ. The CDR3 nucleotides read TGCGCCAGCAGCTTGATCGAGCGGGGCTACAATGAGCAGTTCTTC. The encoded protein is CASSLIERGYNEQFF.

This chain uses TRBV5-1 with TRBJ1-1; D gene unclear. This CDR3 contains 12 residues. V shed 1 base and J shed 8 bases, with 9 bases lying between them. The germline CDR1 and CDR2 sequences are SGHRS and YFSETQ. CDR3: CASSLSIGEAFF. The CDR3 bases are TGCGCCAGCAGCTTGTCGATCGGGGAAGCTTTCTTT.

This chain joins TRBV9 and TRBJ2-3; tentative D call: TRBD2 (5 bases). The CDR3 is made up of 14 amino acids. Looked up from germline, CDR1 is SGDLS and CDR2 is YYNGEE. Trimming stripped 0 bases from V and 1 base from J, with 6 bases between. The CDR3 here is CASSVEGGTDTQYF. As DNA, the CDR3 is TGTGCCAGCAGCGTAGAGGGAGGCACAGATACGCAGTATTTT.

This clone is a singleton in its sample. This CDR3 reads CASSDRGSGNTEAFF. The CDR3 DNA follows: TGTGCCAGCAGTGATCGGGGGTCGGGGAACACTGAAGCTTTCTTT. The V and J genes are TRBV2 and TRBJ1-1; D is possibly TRBD1 (5 bases). Germline CDR1 is SNHLY and CDR2 is FYNNEI. Trimming left V 3 bases short and J 1 base short, with 12 bases between. The CDR3 runs 15 residues.

The genes are TRBV18 and TRBJ1-1; D is perhaps TRBD1 (6 bases). CDR1 is KGHSH and CDR2 is LQKENI in the germline V gene. With 4 bases removed from V and 5 bases from J, the gap between germline ends came to 14 bases. This CDR3 is built from 14 residues. This CDR3 is CASSQGGLGTEAFF. The CDR3 nucleotides read TGTGCCAGCTCACAAGGGGGGCTAGGGACTGAAGCTTTCTTT. Full variable domain (remainder filled in from reference TRBV18 and TRBJ1-1): NAGVMQNPRHLVRRRGQEARLRCSPMKGHSHVYWYRQLPEEGLKFMVYLQKENIIDESGMPKERFSAEFPKEGPSILRIQQVVRGDSAAYFCASSQGGLGTEAFFGQGTRLTVV.

In DNA form, the CDR3 reads TGTGCCAGCACTAGGACAGGGGGCATTGAGCAGTTCTTC. Translation gives CASTRTGGIEQFF. The chain is built from TRBV2 and TRBJ2-1; TRBD1 matches 11 bases. Germline assignment: CDR1 SNHLY and CDR2 FYNNEI. After removal of 7 bases from V and 9 bases from J, the junction contained 5 bases not matched to a gene. The length of the CDR3 is 13 residues.

The V and J genes are TRBV14 and TRBJ2-7, with 9 bases aligning to TRBD1. CDR3 length equals 16 residues. J lost 3 bases, V lost 4 bases, and 10 bases had no gene match. Germline V gene data show CDR1 as SGHDN and CDR2 as FVKESK. The CDR3 DNA is TGTGCCAGCAGCCCCTTAGCGACAGGGGGGTACTACGAGCAGTACTTC. Translation gives CASSPLATGGYYEQYF.

V and J are TRBV11-2 and TRBJ2-7, with a tentative D call TRBD2 (5 bases). Germline CDR1 SGHAT, CDR2 FQNNGV. Trimming shortened V by 5 bases and J by 6 bases, and 14 bases separated the two germline ends. This CDR3 comprises 13 residues. The CDR3 DNA reads as TGTGCCAGCAGCGACCGGGCGGCGGGCGAGCAGTACTTC. It yields the protein CASSDRAAGEQYF.

V gene TRBV7-2 combines with J gene TRBJ2-1; 9 bases align to TRBD2. Germline loops: CDR1 SGHTA, CDR2 FQGNSA. J gave up 3 bases and V 2 bases, and 2 bases lay outside the gene matches. CDR3 length: 15 amino acids. CDR3 DNA sequence: TGTGCCAGCAGCTTAAGCGGGGGGCGCTACAATGAGCAGTTCTTC. Amino acids: CASSLSGGRYNEQFF.

This chain connects TRBV7-2 to TRBJ1-2; 7 bases match TRBD1. The CDR3 extends over 14 amino acids. Per the germline V gene, CDR1 is SGHTA and CDR2 is FQGNSA. J gave up 3 bases and V 3 bases, and 4 bases lay outside the gene matches. Here the CDR3 DNA reads TGTGCCAGCAGCTTCCCGGGACAGTACTATGGCTACACCTTC. Translation: CASSFPGQYYGYTF.

The rearrangement links TRBV7-6 to TRBJ1-2; tentatively, D is TRBD1 (5 bases). CDR1 is SGHVS, CDR2 FNYEAQ, per germline. The V and J ends lost 5 bases and 6 bases respectively, with 22 bases between them. This CDR3 is 16 amino acids long. DNA of the CDR3: TGTGCCAGCAGCCCTAAACTGGACGGCGGGGGTCATGGCTACACCTTC. Protein product: CASSPKLDGGGHGYTF. Looking up the rest from reference TRBV7-6 and TRBJ1-2 gives the full variable domain: GAGVSQSPRYKVTKRGQDVALRCDPISGHVSLYWYRQALGQGPEFLTYFNYEAQQDKSGLPNDRFSAERPEGSISTLTIQRTEQRDSAMYRCASSPKLDGGGHGYTFGSGTRLTVV.

The CDR3 loop reads CASSLAPSLAGGQNTQYF. The CDR3 nucleotides are TGTGCCAGCAGCTTAGCGCCTTCTCTAGCGGGAGGGCAGAATACGCAGTATTTT. The chain employs TRBV7-6 and TRBJ2-3; 12 bases match TRBD2. Germline CDR1 is SGHVS and CDR2 is FNYEAQ. The CDR3 runs to 18 residues. J was trimmed by 7 bases and V by 0 bases; bases with no gene match: 11. Together with reference TRBV7-6 and TRBJ2-3, the CDR3 gives the full variable domain: GAGVSQSPRYKVTKRGQDVALRCDPISGHVSLYWYRQALGQGPEFLTYFNYEAQQDKSGLPNDRFSAERPEGSISTLTIQRTEQRDSAMYRCASSLAPSLAGGQNTQYFGPGTRLTVL.

The V and J genes are TRBV11-2 and TRBJ1-3; D is ambiguous. Germline V gives CDR1 SGHAT, CDR2 FQNNGV. The germline V and J ends were trimmed by 2 bases and 0 bases, with 11 bases remaining between them. The CDR3 totals 16 residues. The CDR3: CASSLQDTRSGNTIYF. In nucleotides, the CDR3 is TGTGCCAGCAGCTTACAGGATACGCGCTCTGGAAACACCATATATTTT. Variable domain in full (rest from reference TRBV11-2 and TRBJ1-3): EAGVAQSPRYKIIEKRQSVAFWCNPISGHATLYWYQQILGQGPKLLIQFQNNGVVDDSQLPKDRFSAERLKGVDSTLKIQPAKLEDSAVYLCASSLQDTRSGNTIYFGEGSWLTVV.

V and J are TRBV29-1 and TRBJ2-5, with TRBD2 as a possible D gene (7 bases). CDR1 SQVTM and CDR2 ANQGSEA come from the germline V gene. The CDR3 is 14 amino acids. V dropped 1 base and J dropped 12 bases, with 21 bases sitting between them. The CDR3 here is CSVEAKGGREPKYF. The CDR3 DNA sequence: TGCAGCGTTGAAGCAAAGGGGGGGCGTGAGCCCAAGTACTTC. The whole variable domain, remainder taken from reference TRBV29-1 and TRBJ2-5, is SAVISQKPSRDICQRGTSLTIQCQVDSQVTMMFWYRQQPGQSLTLIATANQGSEATYESGFVIDKFPISRPNLTFSTLTVSNMSPEDSSIYLCSVEAKGGREPKYFGPGTRLLVL.

The gene calls are TRBV29-1 and TRBJ2-2, with 7 bases matching TRBD1. Per the germline V gene, CDR1 is SQVTM and CDR2 is ANQGSEA. The J segment lost 6 bases and the V segment lost 6 bases, leaving 1 base of the junction unmatched. The CDR3 consists of 11 residues. The CDR3 DNA reads as TGCAGCGTGGGACAGTCCGGGGAGCTGTTTTTT. As protein: CSVGQSGELFF.

The chain has TRBV30 and TRBJ1-1, with 8 bases that match TRBD1. Germline V gene lookup returns CDR1 GTSNPN and CDR2 SVGIG (reference sequence). The CDR3 is made up of 12 amino acids. J lost 4 bases, V lost 3 bases, and 1 base had no gene match. CDR3 DNA sequence: TGTGCCTGGAGCAGGGGGCTCACTGAAGCTTTCTTT. It specifies CAWSRGLTEAFF.

This clone was detected once. The CDR3 spells CASSEPMSGKDSYEQYF. CDR3 in DNA: TGTGCCAGCAGTGAACCTATGAGCGGGAAGGACTCCTACGAGCAGTACTTC. The chain has TRBV2 and TRBJ2-5, with 7 bases aligning to TRBD2. The DNA end is more similar to TRBJ2-7, so the J call may be wrong. Germline-derived CDR1 and CDR2 are SNHLY and FYNNEI. This CDR3 comprises 17 residues.

The chain is built from TRBV4-2 and TRBJ2-3; the D gene is possibly TRBD1 (5 bases). The length of the CDR3 is 17 residues. Germline CDR1 and CDR2: LGHNA and YNFKEQ. V dropped 0 bases and J dropped 2 bases, with 15 bases sitting between them. The CDR3 nucleotides are TGTGCCAGCAGCCAAGAGCGAGGACAAAGGACCACAGATACGCAGTATTTT. It yields the protein CASSQERGQRTTDTQYF.

This chain's CDR3 is CASSAFGPGYGYTF. Written as DNA, the CDR3 is TGTGCCAGTAGCGCTTTTGGGCCCGGCTATGGCTACACCTTC. The genes are TRBV19 and TRBJ1-2, with D unclear. Germline lookup yields CDR1 LNHDA and CDR2 SQIVND (reference sequence). Trimming removed 6 bases from V and 4 bases from J, with 15 bases in between. This CDR3 is 14 amino acids long.